The TCR beta chain under discussion was sequenced for a study of cytomegalovirus exposure and HLA in healthy donors. Across the study: The 100 to 150 validation repertoires and the approximately 630 first-cohort repertoires shared a platform, a later analysis reported.

The CDR3 runs to 16 residues. Per the germline V gene, CDR1 is SGDLS and CDR2 is YYNGEE. V trimming: 0 bases; J trimming: 3 bases; junction bases outside the gene matches: 4. This clone was recorded once. Antigen unknown. Study-level points and caveats: It was about 150 TCR beta chains that were listed as cytomegalovirus-associated.

Generated by immunoSEQ multiplex PCR, the TCRdb table keeps only in-frame clones and is missing some. The profile shows under 130,000 clones, about 88% of them singletons. The clonotype originates from a woman between 18 and 29 years old in good health and CMV-seropositive. The chain employs TRBV9 and TRBJ2-2, with 8 positions matching TRBD2. The sequenced material came from PBMCs. CDR3 bases: TGTGCCAGCAGCGTAGTTAGCGGGGTTCACACCGGGGAGCTGTTTTTT. It yields the protein CASSVVSGVHTGELFF.